What follows are 17 T cell receptor beta chains derived from one specimen sequenced in a study of early T cells in non-severe SARS-CoV-2 infection. TCRdb analysed the 5' RACE reads with MiXCR anew, one entry per CDR3 protein. This table has fewer than 100,000 distinct CDR3 sequences, about 11% appearing once. The sequenced sample consisted of whole blood. Receptors originate from an adult who was a healthcare worker with PCR-confirmed SARS-CoV-2 infection or an uninfected control (not recorded which).

With regard to this clonotype: Since a much larger clone is just one base distant, this may be a read error. V gene TRBV6-5 combines with J gene TRBJ2-1; TRBD2 matches 7 bases. Germline values: CDR1 MNHEY, CDR2 SVGAGI. V trimming: 0 bases; J trimming: 10 bases; junction bases outside the gene matches: 3. CDR3 length: 13 amino acids. The CDR3 loop is CASSYSWREEQFF. As DNA, the CDR3 is TGTGCCAGCAGTTACTCGTGGCGGGAGGAGCAGTTCTTC.

This clonotype was detected ten times or more. The chain couples TRBV6-1 to TRBJ1-5; possible D gene TRBD1, 5 bases. V was clipped by 4 bases and J by 0 bases, with 10 bases between them. Germline V gene data show CDR1 as MNHNS and CDR2 as SASEGT. CDR3 length: 15 amino acids. CDR3 sequence reads: CASSAQEDSNQPQHF. The CDR3 nucleotides read TGTGCCAGCAGTGCACAGGAGGATAGCAATCAGCCCCAGCATTTT.

This clonotype was seen only a few times. V gene TRBV6-2 or TRBV6-3 combines with J gene TRBJ2-1; D gene ambiguous. Germline CDR1 and CDR2: MNHEY and SVGEGT. Trimming removed 7 bases at V and 3 bases at J, with 4 bases between. The CDR3 is 11 residues long. This chain's CDR3 is CASTDYNEQFF. The CDR3 DNA follows: TGTGCCAGCACCGACTACAATGAGCAGTTCTTC.

V is TRBV4-1 and J is TRBJ2-1, with D possibly being TRBD1 (5 bases). V lost 0 bases and J lost 12, with 18 bases in between. The CDR3 totals 15 residues. CDR1 and CDR2 (germline): MGHRA, YSYEKL. The CDR3 here is CASSQDWGRLTAQFF. The CDR3 bases are TGCGCCAGCAGCCAAGACTGGGGCAGGCTGACGGCGCAGTTCTTC.

This clonotype was recorded many times. The chain employs TRBV4-2 and TRBJ2-7; tentatively, D is TRBD1 (5 bases). With 0 bases removed from V and 0 bases from J, the gap between germline ends came to 15 bases. Germline values: CDR1 LGHNA, CDR2 YNFKEQ. The CDR3 is made up of 17 amino acids. The CDR3 sequence: CASSQEGKGHLSYEQYF. CDR3 sequence (DNA): TGTGCCAGCAGCCAAGAAGGTAAAGGACACCTCTCCTACGAGCAGTACTTC.

V is TRBV7-2 and J is TRBJ1-1, with TRBD1 matching over 10 bases. Germline trimming cut 6 bases from V and 4 bases from J; bases unmatched to any gene: 8. CDR3 length: 15 amino acids. Germline V CDR1 and CDR2: SGHTA, FQGNSA. The CDR3 protein is CASRSGQGVGTEAFF. The CDR3 DNA reads TGTGCCAGCAGATCAGGACAGGGGGTGGGCACTGAAGCTTTCTTT. The variable domain in full, completed from reference TRBV7-2 and TRBJ1-1, reads GAGVSQSPSNKVTEKGKDVELRCDPISGHTALYWYRQSLGQGLEFLIYFQGNSAPDKSGLPSDRFSAERTGGSVSTLTIQRTQQEDSAVYLCASRSGQGVGTEAFFGQGTRLTVV.

This clonotype was picked up a small number of times. This chain joins TRBV19 and TRBJ2-7; 7 positions agree with TRBD1. This CDR3 is built from 13 residues. Unmatched junction bases numbered 4, after V lost 6 bases and J lost 2 bases. The V gene's germline CDR1 is LNHDA and CDR2 SQIVND (reference sequence). The CDR3 loop reads CASSGQATYEQYF. The CDR3 nucleotides are TGTGCCAGTAGCGGACAGGCTACCTACGAGCAGTACTTC.

In this sample, this clonotype turned up many times. The chain links TRBV5-1 to TRBJ1-6; TRBD1 is a possible D gene (5 bases). V was shortened by 4 bases and J by 6 bases, with 11 bases between the two germline ends. CDR1 and CDR2 (germline): SGHRS, YFSETQ. CDR3 size: 14 residues. Here the CDR3 DNA reads TGCGCCAGCAGCCGGCAGGGAGCTAATTCACCCCTCCACTTT. Translating it yields CASSRQGANSPLHF.

This clonotype came up many times. The rearrangement uses TRBV20-1 and TRBJ1-5; the D is unclear. V was clipped by 6 bases and J by 4 bases, with 10 bases between them. This CDR3 is 12 amino acids long. Germline V gene sequence: CDR1 DFQATT, CDR2 SNEGSKA (reference sequence). CDR3 amino acids: CSAKGPNQPQHF. The CDR3 DNA is TGCAGTGCCAAAGGTCCGAATCAGCCCCAGCATTTT.

This clonotype was found many times. The chain carries TRBV12-5 and TRBJ1-1; D not resolved. Looked up from germline, CDR1 is LGHNT and CDR2 is FRNRAP. Trimming pared 5 bases from V and 8 bases from J, leaving 12 bases between. The CDR3 runs 12 residues. DNA for the CDR3: TGTGCTAGTGGTATTGGTCGGCGGGAAGCTTTCTTT. Encoded protein: CASGIGRREAFF.

This clonotype was counted ten times or more. The J gene is TRBJ2-3, the V gene TRBV11-2, with D hard to call. The ends were cut back, 3 bases at V and 0 bases at J, with 10 bases in the middle. Germline V gives CDR1 SGHAT, CDR2 FQNNGV. The CDR3 is 15 residues long. The CDR3 sequence is CASSFGRYSTDTQYF. CDR3 bases: TGTGCCAGCAGCTTCGGACGTTATAGCACAGATACGCAGTATTTT.

The chain has TRBV2 and TRBJ2-1; 7 nucleotides agree with TRBD2. This CDR3 is 13 amino acids long. Germline CDR1 SNHLY, CDR2 FYNNEI. Germline trimming cut 8 bases from V and 5 bases from J; bases unmatched to any gene: 6. The CDR3 protein is CASRTSFNNEQFF. DNA for the CDR3: TGTGCCAGCCGGACTAGTTTCAACAATGAGCAGTTCTTC.

This clonotype came up many times. The gene calls are TRBV27 and TRBJ1-5, with D tentatively TRBD1 (5 bases). The V and J ends lost 2 bases and 5 bases respectively, with 13 bases between them. Looked up from germline, CDR1 is MNHEY and CDR2 is SMNVEV (reference sequence). The CDR3 contains 15 residues. CDR3 loop: CASSLRPGGDQPQHF. The CDR3 DNA reads TGTGCCAGCAGTTTACGGCCGGGAGGGGATCAGCCCCAGCATTTT.

There are a few counts of this clonotype. This sequence joins TRBV7-8 and TRBJ2-2; D possibly uses TRBD1 or TRBD2 (5 bases each). V was shortened by 5 bases and J by 3 bases, with 13 bases between the two germline ends. This CDR3 is built from 15 residues. Germline V gene sequence: CDR1 SGHVS, CDR2 FQNEAQ. CDR3 residues: CASSVSGTYTGELFF. The CDR3 DNA is TGTGCCAGCAGCGTATCCGGGACCTACACCGGGGAGCTGTTTTTT.

This clonotype was detected a few times. The gene calls are TRBV5-1 and TRBJ2-3; D possibly corresponds to TRBD2 (6 bases). Germline V gives CDR1 SGHRS, CDR2 YFSETQ. Trimming took off 0 bases at V and 2 bases at J, with 10 bases between the two ends. This CDR3 comprises 15 residues. The CDR3 loop reads CASSLDRGTTDTQYF. Written as DNA, the CDR3 is TGCGCCAGCAGCTTGGATCGGGGGACCACAGATACGCAGTATTTT. Combining the CDR3 with reference TRBV5-1 and TRBJ2-3 gives the whole variable domain KAGVTQTPRYLIKTRGQQVTLSCSPISGHRSVSWYQQTPGQGLQFLFEYFSETQRNKGNFPGRFSGRQFSNSRSEMNVSTLELGDSALYLCASSLDRGTTDTQYFGPGTRLTVL.

This rearrangement joins TRBV18 to TRBJ1-2, with TRBD1 as a possible D gene (6 bases). The CDR3 contains 13 residues. Germline values: CDR1 KGHSH, CDR2 LQKENI. The V end lost 3 bases, the J end lost 6 bases, and 11 bases lay between the germline ends. The DNA of the CDR3 is TGTGCCAGCTCACCGGCGGGGGGCGATGGCTACACCTTC. Residues: CASSPAGGDGYTF. The full variable domain, with the rest looked up from reference TRBV18 and TRBJ1-2, is NAGVMQNPRHLVRRRGQEARLRCSPMKGHSHVYWYRQLPEEGLKFMVYLQKENIIDESGMPKERFSAEFPKEGPSILRIQQVVRGDSAAYFCASSPAGGDGYTFGSGTRLTVV.

In its sample, this clonotype was seen many times. J is TRBJ1-1 and V is TRBV7-2; tentatively, D is TRBD1 (6 bases). The V gene lost 5 bases and the J gene lost 4 bases, with 11 bases spanning the gap. The CDR3 runs 13 residues. Germline loops: CDR1 SGHTA, CDR2 FQGNSA. CDR3 residues: CASSPYRVTEAFF. The CDR3 nucleotides read TGTGCCAGCAGCCCTTACAGGGTCACTGAAGCTTTCTTT. The entire variable domain, with the rest obtained from reference TRBV7-2 and TRBJ1-1, is as follows: GAGVSQSPSNKVTEKGKDVELRCDPISGHTALYWYRQSLGQGLEFLIYFQGNSAPDKSGLPSDRFSAERTGGSVSTLTIQRTQQEDSAVYLCASSPYRVTEAFFGQGTRLTVV.